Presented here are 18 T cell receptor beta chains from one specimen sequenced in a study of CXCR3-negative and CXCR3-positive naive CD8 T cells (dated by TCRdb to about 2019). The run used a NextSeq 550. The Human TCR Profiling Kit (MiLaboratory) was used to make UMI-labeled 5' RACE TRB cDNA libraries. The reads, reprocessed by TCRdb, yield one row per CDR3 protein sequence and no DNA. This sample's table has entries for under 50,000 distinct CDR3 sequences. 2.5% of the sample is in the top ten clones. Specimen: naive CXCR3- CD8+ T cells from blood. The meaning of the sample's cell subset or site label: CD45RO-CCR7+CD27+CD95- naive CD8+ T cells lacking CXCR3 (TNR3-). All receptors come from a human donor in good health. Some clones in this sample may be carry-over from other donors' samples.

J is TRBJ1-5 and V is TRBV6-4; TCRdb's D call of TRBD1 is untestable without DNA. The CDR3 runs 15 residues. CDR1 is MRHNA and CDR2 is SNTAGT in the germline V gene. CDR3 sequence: CASSDTGGEGQPQHF.

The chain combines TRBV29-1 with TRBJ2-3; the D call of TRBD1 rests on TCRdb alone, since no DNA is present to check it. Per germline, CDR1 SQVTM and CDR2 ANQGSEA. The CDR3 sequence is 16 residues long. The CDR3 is CSVEDYGDTTADTQYF.

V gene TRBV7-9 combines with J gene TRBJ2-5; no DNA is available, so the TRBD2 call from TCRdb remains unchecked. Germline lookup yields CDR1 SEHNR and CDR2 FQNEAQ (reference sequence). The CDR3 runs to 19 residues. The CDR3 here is CASSLSLVRGEIVEETQYF.

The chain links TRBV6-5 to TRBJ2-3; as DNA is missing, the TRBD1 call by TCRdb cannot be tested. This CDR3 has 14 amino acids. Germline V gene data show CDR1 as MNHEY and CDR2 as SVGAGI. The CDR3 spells CASSRTGATDTQYF.

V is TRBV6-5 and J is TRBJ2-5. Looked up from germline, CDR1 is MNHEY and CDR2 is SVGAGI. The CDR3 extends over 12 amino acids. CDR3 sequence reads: CASSPLGETQYF.

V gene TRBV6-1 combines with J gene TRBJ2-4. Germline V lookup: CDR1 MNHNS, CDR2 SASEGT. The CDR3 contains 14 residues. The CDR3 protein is CASSETWTKNIQYF.

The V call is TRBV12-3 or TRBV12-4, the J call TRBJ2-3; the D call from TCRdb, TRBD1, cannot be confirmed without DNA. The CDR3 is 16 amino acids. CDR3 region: CASSFPPDRGTDTQYF.

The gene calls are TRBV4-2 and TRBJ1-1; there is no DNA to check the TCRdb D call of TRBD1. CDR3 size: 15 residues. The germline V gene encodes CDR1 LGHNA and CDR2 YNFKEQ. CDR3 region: CASSEQGMEDTEAFF.

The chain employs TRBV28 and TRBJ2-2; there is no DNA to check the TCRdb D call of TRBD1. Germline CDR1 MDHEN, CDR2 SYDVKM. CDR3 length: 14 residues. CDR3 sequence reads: CASLTGGIGGELFF.

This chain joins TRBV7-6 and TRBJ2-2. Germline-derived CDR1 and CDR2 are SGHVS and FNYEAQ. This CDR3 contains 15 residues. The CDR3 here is CASSLGSPNTGELFF.

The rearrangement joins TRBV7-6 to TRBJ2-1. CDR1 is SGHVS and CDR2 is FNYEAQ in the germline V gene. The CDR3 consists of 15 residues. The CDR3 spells CASNSGWSSYNEQFF.

Here the CDR3 reads CASSSDRGLITEAFF. V and J are TRBV7-9 and TRBJ1-1; TCRdb returns TRBD1, unconfirmable since there is no DNA. This CDR3 is 15 amino acids long. Germline-derived CDR1 and CDR2 are SEHNR and FQNEAQ (reference sequence).

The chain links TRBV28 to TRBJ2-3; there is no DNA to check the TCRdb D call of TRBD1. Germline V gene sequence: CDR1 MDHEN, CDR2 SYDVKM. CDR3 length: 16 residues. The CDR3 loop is CASNLLAGAETDTQYF.

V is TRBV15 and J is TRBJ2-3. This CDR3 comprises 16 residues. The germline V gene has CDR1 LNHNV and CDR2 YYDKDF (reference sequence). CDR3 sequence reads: CATSREGYRFTDTQYF.

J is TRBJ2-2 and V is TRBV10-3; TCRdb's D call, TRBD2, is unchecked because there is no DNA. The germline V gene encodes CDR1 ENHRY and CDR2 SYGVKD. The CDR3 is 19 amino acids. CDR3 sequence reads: CAISESTIGLAGNTGELFF.

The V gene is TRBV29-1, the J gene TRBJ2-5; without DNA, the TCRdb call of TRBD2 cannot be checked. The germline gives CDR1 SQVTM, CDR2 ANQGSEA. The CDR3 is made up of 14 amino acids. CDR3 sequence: CSVPWTRFEETQYF.

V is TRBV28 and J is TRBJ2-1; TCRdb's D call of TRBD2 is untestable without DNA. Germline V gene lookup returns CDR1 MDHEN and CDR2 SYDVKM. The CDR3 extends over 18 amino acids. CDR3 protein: CASSPLGGASGGYNEQFF.

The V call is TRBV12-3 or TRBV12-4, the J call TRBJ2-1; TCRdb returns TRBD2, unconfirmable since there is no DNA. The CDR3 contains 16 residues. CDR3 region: CASSLTSGGEGEEQFF.